This TCR beta chain comes out of a study of blood T cells in healthy people across ages. Trimming cost V 4 bases and J 0 bases, with 13 bases left between them. This CDR3 comprises 15 residues. A second PCR of about 7 to 11 cycles used a sample-barcoded 5' primer and a J-beta primer mix. TCRdb ran MiXCR on the 5' RACE reads and lists one entry per CDR3 protein. The table includes some 1 million distinct CDR3 sequences, 35% to 50% detected once. The chain couples TRBV12-3 or TRBV12-4 to TRBJ2-7; D perhaps matches TRBD2 (5 bases). The clonotype comes from a woman between 55 and 75 years old in good health. Material for sequencing was blood. Here the CDR3 reads CASSSGLTSSYEQYF. As DNA, the CDR3 is TGTGCCAGCAGTTCCGGACTTACGAGCTCCTACGAGCAGTACTTC.